The T cell receptor (beta chain) under discussion was sequenced for a study of early T cells in non-severe SARS-CoV-2 infection. On the study more broadly: Unsorted whole-blood RNA was sequenced in bulk, leaving chains unpaired. General study results and limits: Private and CD4 specificities were missed by VDJdb matching, skewed to anti-spike CD8.

Individual cDNA molecules were tagged with unique molecular identifiers, the study reported. Each CDR3 protein is one row after TCRdb ran MiXCR on the 5' RACE reads. The sample has fewer than 120,000 distinct CDR3 sequences, 10% to 15% seen once. As regards this clonotype: Its cognate antigen is unknown.

Germline-derived CDR1 and CDR2 are SQVTM and ANQGSEA. The CDR3 is 12 amino acids. The V end was cut by 6 bases, the J end by 5 bases, with 14 bases between. Here the sequenced sample was whole blood, taken at baseline. This TCR was recovered from an adult who was a healthcare worker with PCR-confirmed SARS-CoV-2 infection or an uninfected control (not recorded which). The V gene is TRBV29-1, the J gene TRBJ2-7, with D perhaps TRBD2 (5 bases). CDR3 sequence: CSVGAGSDEQYF. CDR3 bases: TGCAGCGTCGGAGCCGGTAGCGACGAGCAGTACTTC.